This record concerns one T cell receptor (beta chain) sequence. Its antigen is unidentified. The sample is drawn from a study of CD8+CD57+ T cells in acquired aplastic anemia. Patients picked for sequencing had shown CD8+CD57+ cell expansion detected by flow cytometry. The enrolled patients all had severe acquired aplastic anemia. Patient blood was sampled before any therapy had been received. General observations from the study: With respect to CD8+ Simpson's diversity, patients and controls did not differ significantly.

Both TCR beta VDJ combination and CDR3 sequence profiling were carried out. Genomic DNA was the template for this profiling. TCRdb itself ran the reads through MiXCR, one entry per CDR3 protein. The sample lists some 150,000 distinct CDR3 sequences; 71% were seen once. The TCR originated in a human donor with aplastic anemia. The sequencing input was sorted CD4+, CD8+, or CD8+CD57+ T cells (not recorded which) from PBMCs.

The CDR3, as DNA: TGCGCCAGCAGCTTGAATGAGGTCAGCCCGGGCGGCGAGCAGTACTTC. It codes for CASSLNEVSPGGEQYF. The rearrangement uses TRBV5-1 and TRBJ2-7; unclear D gene. Trimming took off 1 base at V and 6 bases at J, with 20 bases between the two ends. The CDR3 runs to 16 residues. Germline lookup yields CDR1 SGHRS and CDR2 YFSETQ.